These 9 T cell receptor beta chains were all obtained from the same sample, sequenced in a study of shared clonotypes between healthy human individuals. Naive CD8 cells lacked CD45RO and underwent positive selection for CCR7, leaving out terminally differentiated effector memory CD45RA+ cells. The data were produced by immunoSEQ multiplex PCR, yet TCRdb's version contains in-frame clones alone and is incomplete. The table includes roughly 2.1 million clones, 85% to 95% detected once. The sequenced sample consisted of naive CD8+ T cells from PBMCs. Receptors were obtained from a man in his late teens or twenties in good health. Some clones in this sample may be carry-over from other donors' samples.

This chain links TRBV5-6 with TRBJ2-6; D not resolved. The CDR3 is 14 amino acids. V dropped 6 bases and J dropped 2 bases, with 9 bases sitting between them. In germline, CDR1 is SGHDT, CDR2 YYEEEE. CDR3 DNA: TGTGCCAGCACTTTTGGGACTGGGGCCAACGTCCTGACTTTC. Residues: CASTFGTGANVLTF. Full variable domain (missing parts from reference TRBV5-6 and TRBJ2-6): DAGVTQSPTHLIKTRGQQVTLRCSPKSGHDTVSWYQQALGQGPQFIFQYYEEEERQRGNFPDRFSGHQFPNYSSELNVNALLLGDSALYLCASTFGTGANVLTFGAGSRLTVL.

The rearrangement joins TRBV9 to TRBJ2-3; 13 nucleotides match TRBD2. Unmatched junction bases numbered 9, after V lost 2 bases and J lost 0 bases. The CDR3 runs to 19 residues. The germline CDR1 and CDR2 sequences are SGDLS and YYNGEE. CDR3 residues: CASSVLRLAGGVSTDTQYF. In nucleotides, the CDR3 is TGTGCCAGCAGCGTTCTTAGACTAGCGGGAGGAGTCAGCACAGATACGCAGTATTTT.

The chain is built from TRBV25-1 and TRBJ1-4; tentative D call: TRBD1 (5 bases). CDR1 is MGHDK, CDR2 SYGVNS, per germline. There are 12 residues in the CDR3. V lost 6 bases to trimming and J lost 7 bases, with 9 bases between them. CDR3 nucleotide sequence: TGTGCCAGCAGGGGACCGGCTGAAAAACTGTTTTTT. As protein: CASRGPAEKLFF.

This clone was seen a single time. The chain carries TRBV14 and TRBJ1-2; TRBD1 agrees at 8 bases. The V gene end was trimmed by 6 bases and the J gene end by 8 bases; junction bases not matched to a gene: 5. The CDR3 totals 12 residues. Germline V gives CDR1 SGHDN, CDR2 FVKESK. CDR3 bases: TGTGCCAGCAGGGACAGGGTAGGAGGCTACACCTTC. Translating it yields CASRDRVGGYTF.

Concerning this clone: Other DNA sequences from this sample encode an identical CDR3 as well. V is TRBV7-9 and J is TRBJ2-5; D might be TRBD2 (5 bases). Per the germline V gene, CDR1 is SEHNR and CDR2 is FQNEAQ (reference sequence). V was cut by 3 bases and J by 4 bases, with 9 bases left in between. The CDR3 has 13 amino acids. CDR3 loop: CASSFGRGETQYF. The CDR3 DNA reads TGTGCCAGCAGCTTTGGGAGAGGAGAGACCCAGTACTTC.

The genes are TRBV2 and TRBJ2-3, with 8 bases identical to TRBD2. V gave up 2 bases and J gave up 5 bases; unmatched junction bases: 6. Per the germline V gene, CDR1 is SNHLY and CDR2 is FYNNEI. The CDR3 is 15 amino acids. The CDR3 reads CASSEPGAGGDTQYF. In DNA form, the CDR3 reads TGTGCCAGCAGTGAACCGGGGGCGGGGGGAGATACGCAGTATTTT.

In regard to this clone: At the DNA level, this CDR3 is encoded by other sequences in the same sample as well. The chain recombines TRBV10-3 with TRBJ2-7; a weak D match, TRBD2 (5 bases). Trimming took off 2 bases at V and 4 bases at J, with 9 bases between the two ends. Germline V gene lookup returns CDR1 ENHRY and CDR2 SYGVKD. The CDR3 is 13 residues long. CDR3 coding DNA: TGTGCCATCAGTGAGGGGGAGAGGTACGAGCAGTACTTC. Translation: CAISEGERYEQYF.

This clone has a single count. V and J are TRBV9 and TRBJ2-3; 9 bases align to TRBD2. The CDR3 contains 14 residues. The V segment lost 0 bases and the J segment 6 bases; nucleotides outside the gene matches: 2. The germline V gene has CDR1 SGDLS and CDR2 YYNGEE. CDR3 loop: CASSVVSGGDTQYF. CDR3 coding DNA: TGTGCCAGCAGCGTAGTTAGCGGGGGTGATACGCAGTATTTT.

The rearrangement links TRBV29-1 to TRBJ1-1, with D maybe TRBD1 (5 bases). In germline, CDR1 is SQVTM, CDR2 ANQGSEA. The CDR3 spans 13 residues. The V end lost 2 bases, the J end lost 3 bases, and 10 bases lay between the germline ends. CDR3 bases: TGCAGCGTTGAACCGGGGGGGTACACTGAAGCTTTCTTT. Amino acids: CSVEPGGYTEAFF.